The count of the clone carrying this TCR beta chain is one. Its antigen is as yet unknown. CDR3 length: 15 residues. V trimming: 4 bases; J trimming: 8 bases; junction bases outside the gene matches: 12. Per the germline V gene, CDR1 is SGDLS and CDR2 is YYNGEE. Donors, healthy HIV-negative adults, lacked recent acute infections or vaccinations. Everyone who donated was a Caucasian adult who lived in Nashville, Tennessee. These data belong to a study of shared clonotypes between healthy human individuals. Study-level points and caveats: Donor scarcity curtailed the genetic and exposure-history diversity represented herein.

The repertoire was sequenced with immunoSEQ multiplex PCR; TCRdb's copy has only in-frame clones and lacks some. The sample has millions of clones, 95% seen once. This chain uses TRBV9 with TRBJ2-7; 10 positions agree with TRBD1. The TCR comes from a man younger than 35 in good health. The sequencing input was naive CD4+ T cells sorted from blood. The subset was: CD45RA+ positively selected. The CDR3 spells CASSPVGGQGHQQYF. For the CDR3, the DNA is TGTGCCAGCAGCCCAGTAGGGGGACAGGGGCATCAGCAGTACTTC.